This T cell receptor beta chain was documented in a study of shared clonotypes between healthy human individuals. Study-wide results and caveats: The study found roughly 5% of naive CD4 clonotypes shared across a handful of donors. All-four-donor shared clonotypes had higher generation probabilities than non-shared clonotypes did. A generally larger estimated richness was seen in naive subsets than in memory subsets.

Turning to this clone: The target antigen is unknown. The sample contains more than one DNA sequence encoding this CDR3.

Sorted subsets were amplified in replicate PCRs using around 200 ng DNA, around 30,000 T cell genomes. Using immunoSEQ multiplex PCR, the repertoire was profiled, and TCRdb retains in-frame clones only, with some absent. The data contain about 2 million clones, over 85% of them singletons. Selected positively for CCR7 and CD45RO-negative, naive CD8 cells excluded terminally differentiated effector memory CD45RA+ cells. The junction had 3 bases not matched to a gene; V was cut back by 3 bases and J by 6 bases. The CDR3 is 16 residues long. The germline V gene encodes CDR1 WNHNN and CDR2 SYGVQD (reference sequence).

Sequencing was carried out using naive CD8+ T cells sorted from blood. The chain joins TRBV10-1 to TRBJ2-2, with 14 bases fitting TRBD2. The sequence came from a man aged 18 to 29 in good health. DNA of the CDR3: TGCGCCAGCAGTGACCCGGGACTAGCGGGAGCCGGGGAGCTGTTTTTT. Its protein product is CASSDPGLAGAGELFF.